The clone carrying this TCR beta chain occurred once. The sample belongs to a study of T-cell reconstitution after alpha-beta-depleted transplantation in children. Germline CDR1 MRHNA, CDR2 SNTAGT. The CDR3 has 18 residues. The ends lost 6 bases at V and 4 bases at J; junction bases unmatched: 18. The TCRbeta library was prepared with unique molecular identifiers. MiXCR was run by TCRdb on the PCR reads, yielding one entry per CDR3 protein. The data show about 610,000 distinct CDR3 sequences, approximately 10% seen once. The V call is TRBV6-4, the J call TRBJ2-1; TRBD2 aligns across 7 bases. The source of this sequence is a human donor who donated a stem cell graft to a child with acute myeloid leukemia. Source: PBMCs from the stem cell graft donor, taken from the stem cell graft. For the CDR3, the DNA is TGTGCCAGCAGCCCCAAATGGGCTAGCGGAAACAGATACAATGAGCAGTTCTTC. Residues: CASSPKWASGNRYNEQFF.